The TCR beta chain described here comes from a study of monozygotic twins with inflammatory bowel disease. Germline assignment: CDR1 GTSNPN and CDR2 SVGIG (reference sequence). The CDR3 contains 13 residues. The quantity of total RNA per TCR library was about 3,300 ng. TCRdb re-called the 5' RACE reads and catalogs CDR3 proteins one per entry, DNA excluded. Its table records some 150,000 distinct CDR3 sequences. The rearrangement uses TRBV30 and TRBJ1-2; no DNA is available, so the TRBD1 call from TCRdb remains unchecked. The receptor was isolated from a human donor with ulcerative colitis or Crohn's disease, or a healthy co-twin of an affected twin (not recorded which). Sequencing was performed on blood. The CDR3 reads CAWSPTGNYGYTF.